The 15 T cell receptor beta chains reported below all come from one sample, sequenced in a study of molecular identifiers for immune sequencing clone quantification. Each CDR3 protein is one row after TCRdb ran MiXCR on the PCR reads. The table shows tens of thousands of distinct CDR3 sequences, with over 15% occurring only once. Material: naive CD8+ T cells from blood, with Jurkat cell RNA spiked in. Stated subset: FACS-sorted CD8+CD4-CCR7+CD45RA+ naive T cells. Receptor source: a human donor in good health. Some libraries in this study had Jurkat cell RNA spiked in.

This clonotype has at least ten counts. Here the CDR3 reads CASSQVDTQYNEQFF. In DNA, the CDR3 is TGCGCCAGCAGCCAAGTGGACACGCAGTACAATGAGCAGTTCTTC. The genes are TRBV4-3 and TRBJ2-1, with D perhaps matching TRBD1 (5 bases). In germline, CDR1 is LGHNA, CDR2 YSLEER. With 1 base removed from V and 4 bases from J, the gap between germline ends came to 11 bases. The CDR3 is 15 amino acids.

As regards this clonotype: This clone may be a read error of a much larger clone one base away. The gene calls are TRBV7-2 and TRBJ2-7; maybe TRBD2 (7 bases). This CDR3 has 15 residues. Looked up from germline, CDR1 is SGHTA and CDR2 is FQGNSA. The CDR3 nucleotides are TGTGCCAGCAGCTGGGCCGGGGGGCTATCCTACGGGCAGTACTTC. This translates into CASSWAGGLSYGQYF.

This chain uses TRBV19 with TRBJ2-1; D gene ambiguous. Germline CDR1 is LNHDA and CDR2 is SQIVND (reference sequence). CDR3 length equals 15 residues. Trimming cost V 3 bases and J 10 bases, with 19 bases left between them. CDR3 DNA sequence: TGTGCCAGTAGTATTCCGCGACTGGGCTTGGTGGAGCAGTTCTTC. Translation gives CASSIPRLGLVEQFF.

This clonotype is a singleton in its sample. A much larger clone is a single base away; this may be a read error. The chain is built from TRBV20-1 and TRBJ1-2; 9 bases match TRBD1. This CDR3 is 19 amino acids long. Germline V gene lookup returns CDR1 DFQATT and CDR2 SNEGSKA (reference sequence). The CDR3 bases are TGCAGTGCTAGAGTCCCCCTCCGGGACAGGGAAAACCTTAACTGTGGCTACACCTTC. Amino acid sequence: CSARVPLRDRENLNCGYTF.

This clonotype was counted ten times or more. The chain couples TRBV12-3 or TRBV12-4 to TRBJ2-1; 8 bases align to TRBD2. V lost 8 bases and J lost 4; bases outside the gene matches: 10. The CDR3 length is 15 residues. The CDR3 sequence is CASAPVAGKYNEQFF. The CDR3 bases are TGTGCCAGCGCTCCAGTAGCGGGGAAATACAATGAGCAGTTCTTC.

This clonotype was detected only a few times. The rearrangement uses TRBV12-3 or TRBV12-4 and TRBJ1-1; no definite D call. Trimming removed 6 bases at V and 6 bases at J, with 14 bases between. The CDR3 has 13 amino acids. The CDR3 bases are TGTGCCAGCAGCTTGACGTTGTTTGCTGAAGCTTTCTTT. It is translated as CASSLTLFAEAFF.

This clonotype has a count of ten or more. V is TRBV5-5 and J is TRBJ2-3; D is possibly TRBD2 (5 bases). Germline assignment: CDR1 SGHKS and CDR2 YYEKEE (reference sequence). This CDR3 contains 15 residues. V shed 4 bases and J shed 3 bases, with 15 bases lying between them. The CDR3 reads CASSASLATTDTQYF. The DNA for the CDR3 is TGTGCCAGCAGCGCGAGCTTAGCGACAACAGATACGCAGTATTTT.

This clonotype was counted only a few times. This CDR3 reads CASSSETLREETQYF. In DNA form, the CDR3 reads TGTGCCAGCAGCTCGGAGACCCTACGGGAAGAGACCCAGTACTTC. This chain connects TRBV7-9 to TRBJ2-5; D not resolved. Per germline, CDR1 SEHNR and CDR2 FQNEAQ (reference sequence). This CDR3 spans 15 amino acids. V gave up 4 bases and J gave up 3 bases, with 15 bases separating them.

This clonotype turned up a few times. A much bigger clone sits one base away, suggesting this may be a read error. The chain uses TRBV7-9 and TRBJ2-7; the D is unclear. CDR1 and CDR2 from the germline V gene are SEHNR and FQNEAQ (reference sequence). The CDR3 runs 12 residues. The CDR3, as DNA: TGTGCCGGCAGCTTAGAAGAGTACGAGCAGTACTTC. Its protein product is CAGSLEEYEQYF.

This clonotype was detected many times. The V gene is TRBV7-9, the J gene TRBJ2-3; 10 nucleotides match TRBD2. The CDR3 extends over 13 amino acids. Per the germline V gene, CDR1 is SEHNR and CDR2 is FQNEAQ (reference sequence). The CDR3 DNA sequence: TGTGCGTACGCTAGCGGGAGTATGGATACGCAGTATTTT. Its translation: CAYASGSMDTQYF.

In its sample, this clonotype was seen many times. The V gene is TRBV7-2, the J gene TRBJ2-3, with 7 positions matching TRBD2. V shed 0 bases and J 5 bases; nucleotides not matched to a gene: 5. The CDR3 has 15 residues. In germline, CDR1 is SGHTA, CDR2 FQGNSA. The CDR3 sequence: CASSLAVAGVDTQYF. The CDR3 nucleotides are TGTGCCAGCAGCTTAGCAGTTGCGGGAGTAGATACGCAGTATTTT.

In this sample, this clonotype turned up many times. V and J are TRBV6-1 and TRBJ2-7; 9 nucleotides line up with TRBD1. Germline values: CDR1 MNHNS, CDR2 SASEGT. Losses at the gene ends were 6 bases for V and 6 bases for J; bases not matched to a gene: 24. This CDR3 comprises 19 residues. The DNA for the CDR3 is TGTGCCAGCAGCGCCTTCCCGGACAGGGGTGAGGGCGACCATGTCGAGCAGTACTTC. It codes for CASSAFPDRGEGDHVEQYF.

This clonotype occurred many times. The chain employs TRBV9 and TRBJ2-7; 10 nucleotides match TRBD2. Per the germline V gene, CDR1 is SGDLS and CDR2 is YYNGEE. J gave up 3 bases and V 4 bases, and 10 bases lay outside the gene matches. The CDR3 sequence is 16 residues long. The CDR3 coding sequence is TGTGCCAGCAGCTCAAGCGGGACTAGCGTGATCTACGAGCAGTACTTC. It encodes CASSSSGTSVIYEQYF.

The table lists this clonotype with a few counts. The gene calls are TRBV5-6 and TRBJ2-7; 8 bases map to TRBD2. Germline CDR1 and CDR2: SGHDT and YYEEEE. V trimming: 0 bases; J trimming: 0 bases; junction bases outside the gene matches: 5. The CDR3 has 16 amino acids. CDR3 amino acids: CASSLAAGGGSYEQYF. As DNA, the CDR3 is TGTGCCAGCAGCTTGGCTGCGGGGGGCGGCTCCTACGAGCAGTACTTC.

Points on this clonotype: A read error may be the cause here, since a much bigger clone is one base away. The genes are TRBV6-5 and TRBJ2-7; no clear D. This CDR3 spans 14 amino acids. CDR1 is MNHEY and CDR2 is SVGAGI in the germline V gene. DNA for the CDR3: TGTGCCAGCAGTTATGAGGAAGAGACCTACGAGCAGTGCTTC. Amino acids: CASSYEEETYEQCF.